These 8 T cell receptor beta chains came from one sample sequenced in a study of T-cell reconstitution after alpha-beta-depleted transplantation in children. Unique molecular identifiers were used to barcode this TCRbeta library. MiXCR, run by TCRdb on the PCR reads, gives a single entry per CDR3 protein. The sample holds roughly 200,000 distinct CDR3 sequences, around 9.6% seen once. The sample was PBMCs from the stem cell graft donor, taken from the stem cell graft. The receptors derive from a human donor who donated a stem cell graft to a child with acute lymphoblastic leukemia.

This clonotype was detected ten times or more. The rearrangement joins TRBV5-1 to TRBJ1-1; TRBD1 might be the D (6 bases). CDR3 length: 16 residues. Trimming stripped 4 bases from V and 2 bases from J, with 18 bases between. Germline lookup yields CDR1 SGHRS and CDR2 YFSETQ. CDR3 region: CASSLAPDRPNTEAFF. The CDR3 DNA is TGCGCCAGCAGCCTGGCCCCGGACAGACCCAACACTGAAGCTTTCTTT.

This clonotype was recorded many times. This chain connects TRBV10-3 to TRBJ2-5, with 12 bases lining up with TRBD2. V lost 11 bases to trimming and J lost 9 bases; unmatched junction nucleotides: 13. This CDR3 region has 14 residues. Germline lookup yields CDR1 ENHRY and CDR2 SYGVKD. CDR3 bases: TGTGCCGCCTCCCGACTAGCGGGGGAACAGCCCCAGTACTTC. It yields the protein CAASRLAGEQPQYF.

The chain carries TRBV19 and TRBJ2-1, with D tentatively TRBD1 or TRBD2 (6 bases each). V lost 4 bases to trimming and J lost 6 bases, with 13 bases between them. Germline CDR1 and CDR2: LNHDA and SQIVND (reference sequence). The CDR3 is 14 amino acids. In nucleotides, the CDR3 is TGTGCCAGTAGTAACTGGGGGGCGCCCAATGAGCAGTTCTTC. Translation: CASSNWGAPNEQFF. Together with reference TRBV19 and TRBJ2-1, the CDR3 gives the full variable domain: DGGITQSPKYLFRKEGQNVTLSCEQNLNHDAMYWYRQDPGQGLRLIYYSQIVNDFQKGDIAEGYSVSREKKESFPLTVTSAQKNPTAFYLCASSNWGAPNEQFFGPGTRLTVL.

V gene TRBV14 combines with J gene TRBJ1-1, with unresolved D. The germline V and J ends were trimmed by 1 base and 1 base, with 13 bases remaining between them. Germline-derived CDR1 and CDR2 are SGHDN and FVKESK. CDR3 length equals 16 residues. The CDR3 loop reads CASSQVGVAANTEAFF. CDR3 nucleotide sequence: TGTGCCAGCAGCCAAGTGGGTGTGGCAGCGAACACTGAAGCTTTCTTT.

This chain links TRBV4-2 with TRBJ2-7; 8 bases match TRBD1. CDR1 and CDR2 (germline): LGHNA, YNFKEQ. This CDR3 spans 14 amino acids. Trimming removed 3 bases from V and 2 bases from J; junction bases left unmatched: 3. CDR3 nucleotides: TGTGCCAGCAGCCACACGGGACAGGCCTACGAGCAGTACTTC. Amino acid sequence: CASSHTGQAYEQYF.

A few counts support this clonotype. This chain connects TRBV5-1 to TRBJ2-3; 10 bases are a match to TRBD2. Germline-derived CDR1 and CDR2 are SGHRS and YFSETQ. J gave up 0 bases and V 0 bases, and 4 bases lay outside the gene matches. The CDR3 is 17 residues long. The CDR3 DNA reads as TGCGCCAGCAGCTTGGCCCTAGCGGGGGTTAGCACAGATACGCAGTATTTT. It is translated as CASSLALAGVSTDTQYF.

V usage is TRBV2 and J usage is TRBJ2-7; D possibly corresponds to TRBD1 (6 bases). The CDR3 length is 14 residues. V was pared by 2 bases and J by 4 bases, with 12 bases between. CDR1 SNHLY and CDR2 FYNNEI come from the germline V gene. The CDR3: CASSELRQVYEQYF. The CDR3 nucleotides read TGTGCCAGCAGTGAATTGAGACAGGTTTACGAGCAGTACTTC.

This clonotype showed up many times. The chain employs TRBV24-1 and TRBJ1-4; unclear D gene. This CDR3 is 14 amino acids long. CDR1 is KGHDR and CDR2 is SFDVKD in the germline V gene. V was shortened by 3 bases and J by 8 bases, with 12 bases between the two germline ends. CDR3 DNA: TGTGCCACCAGTGATACGACCGTGGGGGAAAAACTGTTTTTT. Its protein product is CATSDTTVGEKLFF.